This passage covers 2 T cell receptor beta chains from one sample sequenced in a study of blood T cell repertoires in COVID-19 (dated by TCRdb to 2020 to 2021). Libraries were built with the immunoSEQ multiplex PCR assay. TCRdb stores this immuneACCESS table with in-frame sequences only. Part of the clones is absent; in the studies checked, under half of the shortfall reflects unresolved V genes, and no reason is known for the rest. In all, the sample holds over 150,000 clones, and roughly 84% of those were seen once. 13% of the sample comes from the top ten. The specimen was peripheral blood. The receptor set was obtained from a human donor in a cohort sampled during active COVID-19.

The V gene is TRBV2, the J gene TRBJ2-7; weak D call: TRBD2 (5 bases). The CDR3 runs 14 residues. Looked up from germline, CDR1 is SNHLY and CDR2 is FYNNEI. The germline V and J ends were trimmed by 9 bases and 0 bases, with 15 bases remaining between them. CDR3 in amino acids: CASSATRSSYEQYF. Here the CDR3 DNA reads TGTGCCAGTAGCGCCACGCGGAGCTCCTACGAGCAGTACTTC.

The chain is built from TRBV24-1 and TRBJ1-2; TRBD1 is a possible D gene (5 bases). V lost 9 bases and J 7 bases, leaving 14 bases between the germline ends. The CDR3 contains 12 residues. Germline V lookup: CDR1 KGHDR, CDR2 SFDVKD. The CDR3 region has the DNA TGTGCCACCCCCCGAGGGGAGGCTGGCTACACCTTC. Translation gives CATPRGEAGYTF.